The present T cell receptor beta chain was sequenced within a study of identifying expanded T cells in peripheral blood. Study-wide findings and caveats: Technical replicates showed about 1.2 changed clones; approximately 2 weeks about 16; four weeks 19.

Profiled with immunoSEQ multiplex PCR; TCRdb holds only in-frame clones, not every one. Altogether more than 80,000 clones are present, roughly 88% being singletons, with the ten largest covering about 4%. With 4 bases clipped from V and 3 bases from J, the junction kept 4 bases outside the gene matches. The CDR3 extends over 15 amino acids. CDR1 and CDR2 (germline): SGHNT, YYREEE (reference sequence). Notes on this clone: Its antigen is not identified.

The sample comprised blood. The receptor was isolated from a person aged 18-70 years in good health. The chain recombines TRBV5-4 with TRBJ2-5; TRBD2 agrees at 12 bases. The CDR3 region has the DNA TGTGCCAGCAGCCCTTGGACTAGCGGGAAAGAGACCCAGTACTTC. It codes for CASSPWTSGKETQYF.